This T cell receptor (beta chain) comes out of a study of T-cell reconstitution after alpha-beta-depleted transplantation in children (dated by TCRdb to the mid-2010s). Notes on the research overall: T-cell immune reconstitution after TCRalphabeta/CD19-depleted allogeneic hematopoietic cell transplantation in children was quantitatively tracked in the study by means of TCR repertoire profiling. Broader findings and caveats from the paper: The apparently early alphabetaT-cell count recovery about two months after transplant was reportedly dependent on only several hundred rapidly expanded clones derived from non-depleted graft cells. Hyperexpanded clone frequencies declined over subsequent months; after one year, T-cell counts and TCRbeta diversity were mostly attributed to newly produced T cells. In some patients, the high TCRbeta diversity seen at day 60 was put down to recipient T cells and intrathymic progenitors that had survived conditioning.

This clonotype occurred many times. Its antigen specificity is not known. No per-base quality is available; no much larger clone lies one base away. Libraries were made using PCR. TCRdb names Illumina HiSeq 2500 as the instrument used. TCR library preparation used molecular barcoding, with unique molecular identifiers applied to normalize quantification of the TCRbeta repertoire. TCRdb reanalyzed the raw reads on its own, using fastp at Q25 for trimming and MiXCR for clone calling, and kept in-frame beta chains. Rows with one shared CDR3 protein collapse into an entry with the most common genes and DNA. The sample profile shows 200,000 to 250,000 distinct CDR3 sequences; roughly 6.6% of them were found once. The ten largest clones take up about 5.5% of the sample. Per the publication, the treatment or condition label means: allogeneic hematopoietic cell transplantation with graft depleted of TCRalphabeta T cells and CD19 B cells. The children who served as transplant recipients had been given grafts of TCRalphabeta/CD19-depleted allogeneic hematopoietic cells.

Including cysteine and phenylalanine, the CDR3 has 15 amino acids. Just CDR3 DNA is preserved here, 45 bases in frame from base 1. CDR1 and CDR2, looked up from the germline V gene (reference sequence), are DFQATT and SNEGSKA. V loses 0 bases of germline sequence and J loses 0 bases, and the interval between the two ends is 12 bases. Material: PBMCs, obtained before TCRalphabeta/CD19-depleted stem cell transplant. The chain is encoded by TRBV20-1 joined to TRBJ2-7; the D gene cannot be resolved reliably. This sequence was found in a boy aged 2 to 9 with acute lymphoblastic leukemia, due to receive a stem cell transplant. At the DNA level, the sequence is TGCAGTGCTAGAGATAGGCGGCTTAGCTCCTACGAGCAGTACTTC. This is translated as CSARDRRLSSYEQYF.